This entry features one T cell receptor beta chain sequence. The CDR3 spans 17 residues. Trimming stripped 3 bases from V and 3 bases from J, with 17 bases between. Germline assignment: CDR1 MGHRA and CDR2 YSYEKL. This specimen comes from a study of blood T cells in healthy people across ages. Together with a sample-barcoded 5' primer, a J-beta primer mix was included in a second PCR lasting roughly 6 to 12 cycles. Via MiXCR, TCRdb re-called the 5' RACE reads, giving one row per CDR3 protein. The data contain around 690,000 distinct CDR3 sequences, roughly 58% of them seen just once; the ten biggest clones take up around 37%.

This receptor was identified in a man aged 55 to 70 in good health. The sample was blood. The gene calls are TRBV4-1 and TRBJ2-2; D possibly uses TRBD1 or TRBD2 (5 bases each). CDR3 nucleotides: TGCGCCAGCAGCCACGTCCGGGACCGAGGATACACCGGGGAGCTGTTTTTT. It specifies CASSHVRDRGYTGELFF.